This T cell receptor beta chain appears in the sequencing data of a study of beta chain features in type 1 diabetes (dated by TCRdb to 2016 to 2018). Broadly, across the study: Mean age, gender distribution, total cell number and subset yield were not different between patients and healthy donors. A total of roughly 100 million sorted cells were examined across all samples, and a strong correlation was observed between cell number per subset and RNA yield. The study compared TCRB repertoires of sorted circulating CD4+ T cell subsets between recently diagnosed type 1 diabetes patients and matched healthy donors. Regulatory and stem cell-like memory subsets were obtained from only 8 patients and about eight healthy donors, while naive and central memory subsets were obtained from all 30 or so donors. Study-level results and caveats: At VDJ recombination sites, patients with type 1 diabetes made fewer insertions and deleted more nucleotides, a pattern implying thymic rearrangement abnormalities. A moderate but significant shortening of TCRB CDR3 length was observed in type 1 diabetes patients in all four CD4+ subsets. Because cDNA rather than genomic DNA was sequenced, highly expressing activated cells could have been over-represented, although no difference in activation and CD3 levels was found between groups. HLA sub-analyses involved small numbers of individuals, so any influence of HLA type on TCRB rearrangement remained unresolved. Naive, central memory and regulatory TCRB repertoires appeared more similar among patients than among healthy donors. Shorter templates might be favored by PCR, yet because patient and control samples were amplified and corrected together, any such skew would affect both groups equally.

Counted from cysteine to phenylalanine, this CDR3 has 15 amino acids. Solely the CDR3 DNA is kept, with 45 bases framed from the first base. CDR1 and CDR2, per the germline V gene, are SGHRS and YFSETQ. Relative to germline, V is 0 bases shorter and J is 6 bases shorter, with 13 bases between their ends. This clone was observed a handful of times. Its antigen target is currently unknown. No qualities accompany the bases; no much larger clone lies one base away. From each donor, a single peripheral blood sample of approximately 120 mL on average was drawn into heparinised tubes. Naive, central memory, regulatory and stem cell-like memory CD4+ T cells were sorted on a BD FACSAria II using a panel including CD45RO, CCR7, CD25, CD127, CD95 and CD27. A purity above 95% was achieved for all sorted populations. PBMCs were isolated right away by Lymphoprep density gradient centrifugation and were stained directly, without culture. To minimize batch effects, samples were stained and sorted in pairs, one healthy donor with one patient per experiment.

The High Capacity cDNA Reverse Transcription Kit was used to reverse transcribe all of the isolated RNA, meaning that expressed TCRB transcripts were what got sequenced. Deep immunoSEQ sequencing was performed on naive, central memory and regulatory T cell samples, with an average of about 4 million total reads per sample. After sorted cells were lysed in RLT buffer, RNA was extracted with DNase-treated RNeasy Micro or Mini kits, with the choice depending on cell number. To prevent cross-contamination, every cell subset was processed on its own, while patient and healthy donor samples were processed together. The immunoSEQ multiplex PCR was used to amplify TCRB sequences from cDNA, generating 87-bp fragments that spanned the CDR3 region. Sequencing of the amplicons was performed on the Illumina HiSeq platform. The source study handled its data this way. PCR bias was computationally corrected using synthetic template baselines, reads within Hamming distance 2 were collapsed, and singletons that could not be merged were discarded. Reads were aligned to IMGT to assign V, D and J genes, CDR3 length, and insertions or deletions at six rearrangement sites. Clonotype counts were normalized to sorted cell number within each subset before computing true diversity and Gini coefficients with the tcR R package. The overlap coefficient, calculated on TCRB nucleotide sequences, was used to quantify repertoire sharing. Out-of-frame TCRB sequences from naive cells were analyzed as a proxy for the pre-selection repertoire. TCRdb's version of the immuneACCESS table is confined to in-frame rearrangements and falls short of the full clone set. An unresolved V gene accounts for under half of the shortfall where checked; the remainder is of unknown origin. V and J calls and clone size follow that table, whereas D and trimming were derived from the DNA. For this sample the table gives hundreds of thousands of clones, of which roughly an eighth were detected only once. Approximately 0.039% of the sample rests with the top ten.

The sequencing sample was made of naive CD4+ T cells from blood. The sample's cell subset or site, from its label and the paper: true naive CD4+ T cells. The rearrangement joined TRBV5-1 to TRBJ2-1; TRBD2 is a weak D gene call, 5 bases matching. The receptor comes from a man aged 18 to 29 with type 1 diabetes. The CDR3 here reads CASSLEAGPGNEQFF. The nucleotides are TGCGCCAGCAGCTTGGAGGCGGGCCCGGGCAATGAGCAGTTCTTC. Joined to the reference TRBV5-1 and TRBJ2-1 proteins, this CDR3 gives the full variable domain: KAGVTQTPRYLIKTRGQQVTLSCSPISGHRSVSWYQQTPGQGLQFLFEYFSETQRNKGNFPGRFSGRQFSNSRSEMNVSTLELGDSALYLCASSLEAGPGNEQFFGPGTRLTVL.